This T cell receptor (beta chain) was recovered during a study of patients and donors after allogeneic stem cell transplantation. The CDR3 is 12 residues long. Germline V lookup: CDR1 SGHDT, CDR2 YYEEEE. V gave up 4 bases and J gave up 4 bases, with 6 bases separating them. TCRdb re-analysed the RT-PCR reads in MiXCR, keeping a single row per CDR3 protein. This sample has about 150,000 distinct CDR3 sequences, with 24% found just once. This TCR derives from a human donor who was either an allogeneic HSCT recipient or a stem cell or donor lymphocyte infusion donor (not recorded which). It is not recorded whose cells these are; they may come from a transplant donor. Specimen: blood, either unsorted or a sorted T cell fraction (not recorded which). V usage is TRBV5-6 and J usage is TRBJ2-1; the D gene is possibly TRBD2 (5 bases). The chain's CDR3 is CASSGLYNEQFF. Here the CDR3 DNA reads TGTGCCAGCAGCGGACTGTACAATGAGCAGTTCTTC.